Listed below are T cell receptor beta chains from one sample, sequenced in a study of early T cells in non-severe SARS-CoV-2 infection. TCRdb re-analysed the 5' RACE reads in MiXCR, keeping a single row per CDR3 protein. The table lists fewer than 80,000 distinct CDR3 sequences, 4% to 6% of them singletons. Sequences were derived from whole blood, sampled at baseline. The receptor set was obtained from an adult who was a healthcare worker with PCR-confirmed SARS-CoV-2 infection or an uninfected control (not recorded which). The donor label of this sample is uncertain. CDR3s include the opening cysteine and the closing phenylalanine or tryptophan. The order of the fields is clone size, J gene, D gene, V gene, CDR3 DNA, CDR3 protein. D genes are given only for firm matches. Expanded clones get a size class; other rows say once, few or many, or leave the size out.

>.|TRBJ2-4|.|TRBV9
TGTGCCAGCAGCAAGGGGGCCAAAAACATTCAGTACTTC
CASSKGAKNIQYF
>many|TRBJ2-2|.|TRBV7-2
TGTGCCAGCGACGAGGCAGGGTTGGCGCGCACCGGGGAGCTGTTTTTT
CASDEAGLARTGELFF
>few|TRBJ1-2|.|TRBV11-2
TGTGCCAGCAGCTTAGTTGGCTTGAGGGCAGGGCTCGATGGCTACACCTTC
CASSLVGLRAGLDGYTF
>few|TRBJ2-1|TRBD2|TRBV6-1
TGTGCCAGCAGTAGGCTAGCGGGGGGAGCCGGCGGGGAGCAGTTCTTC
CASSRLAGGAGGEQFF
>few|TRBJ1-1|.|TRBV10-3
TGTGCCATCAGTGAAGGGCAGCAAGGGACTGAAGCTTTCTTT
CAISEGQQGTEAFF
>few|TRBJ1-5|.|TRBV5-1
TGCGCCAGCAGGATTTCGGGCAATCAGCCCCAGCATTTT
CASRISGNQPQHF
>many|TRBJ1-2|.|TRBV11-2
TGTGCCAGCAGCTTAGATCGGCGAGTGAGCTTC
CASSLDRRVSF
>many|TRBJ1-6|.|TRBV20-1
TGCAGTCCATCGGGACTGCATAATTCACCCCTCCACTTT
CSPSGLHNSPLHF
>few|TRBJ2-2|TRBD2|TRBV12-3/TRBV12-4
TGTGCCAGCAGACCCGGGGGGGCACCGGAAACCGGGGAGCTGTTTTTT
CASRPGGAPETGELFF
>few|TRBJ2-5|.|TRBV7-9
TGTGCCAGCAGCTTAGTGCAACAAGAGACCCAGTACTTC
CASSLVQQETQYF
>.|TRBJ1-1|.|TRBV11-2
TGTGCCAGCAGCTTAGTCGGGAGCAGGGAGTCTGAAGCTTTCTTT
CASSLVGSRESEAFF
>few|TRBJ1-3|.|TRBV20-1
TGCAGTGTCTGGTCGAGCTCTGGAAACACCATATATTTT
CSVWSSSGNTIYF
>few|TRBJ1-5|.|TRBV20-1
TGCAGTGCTAGACCCGGGACCAGCTATCAGCCCCAGCATTTT
CSARPGTSYQPQHF
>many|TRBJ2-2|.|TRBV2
TGTGCCAGCAGTGAGAGGGAAACCGGGGAGCTGTTTTTT
CASSERETGELFF
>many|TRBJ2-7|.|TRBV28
TGTGCCAGCAGTAGTAAGCTCAGCTCCTACGAGCAGTACTTC
CASSSKLSSYEQYF
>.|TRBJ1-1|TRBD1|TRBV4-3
TGCGCCAGCAGCCAAAACAACAGGGGTCCCACTGAAGCTTTCTTT
CASSQNNRGPTEAFF
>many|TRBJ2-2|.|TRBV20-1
TGCAGTGCTAGAGTAGCCAGGGCGAACACCGGGGAGCTGTTTTTT
CSARVARANTGELFF
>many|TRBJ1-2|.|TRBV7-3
TGTGCCAGCAGCCCCACCGGGACCAGCGGCTACACCTTC
CASSPTGTSGYTF
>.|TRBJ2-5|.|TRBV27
TGTGCCAGCAGTTTATCGAGACAAGAGACCCAGTACTTC
CASSLSRQETQYF
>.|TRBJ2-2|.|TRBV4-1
TGCGCCAGCAGCCACCCGGGGGAGACCGGGGAGCTGTTTTTT
CASSHPGETGELFF
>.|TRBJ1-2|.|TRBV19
TGTGCCAGTAGTATAGTTGGCAGCGGTGGCTACACCTTC
CASSIVGSGGYTF
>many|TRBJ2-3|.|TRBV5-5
TGTGCCAGCAGCTGGGAGAGCACAGATACGCAGTATTTT
CASSWESTDTQYF
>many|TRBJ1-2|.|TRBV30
TGTGCCTGGAGCCCCCTCGGGGGCAGGGTTGGTGGCTACACCTTC
CAWSPLGGRVGGYTF
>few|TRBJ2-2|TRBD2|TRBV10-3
TGTGCCATCAGCTGGACTAGCGGGGGGACGGCGGGAGAAACCGGGGAGCTGTTTTTT
CAISWTSGGTAGETGELFF
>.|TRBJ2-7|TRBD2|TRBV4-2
TGTGCCAGCAGCCCTTTACTTGAGGGCGGGGGGCTAGACGAGCAGTACTTC
CASSPLLEGGGLDEQYF
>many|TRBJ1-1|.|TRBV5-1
TGCGCCAGCAGCGTTACCATTAACACTGAAGCTTTCTTT
CASSVTINTEAFF
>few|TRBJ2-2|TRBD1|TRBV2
TGTGCCAGCACCGGACAGGGGGCGAGCGGGGAGCTGTTTTTT
CASTGQGASGELFF
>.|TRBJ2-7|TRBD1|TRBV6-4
TGTGCCAGCAGTGACTCGGCAGGGGGCTACGAGCAGTACTTC
CASSDSAGGYEQYF
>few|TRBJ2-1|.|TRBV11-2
TGTGCCAGCAGCTCCGGGACGGGGAATGAGCAGTTCTTC
CASSSGTGNEQFF
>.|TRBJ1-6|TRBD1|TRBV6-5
TGTGCCAGCAGTTACACCCCGCCCAGGGGGCTCCCCCCGCCCCTCCACTTT
CASSYTPPRGLPPPLHF
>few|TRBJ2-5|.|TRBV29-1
TGCAGCGGGAAGGAGGAGACCCAGTACTTC
CSGKEETQYF
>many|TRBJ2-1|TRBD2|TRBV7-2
TGTGCCAGCAGCTCGGGACTAGCGGGGGGCCCCTACAATGAGCAGTTCTTC
CASSSGLAGGPYNEQFF
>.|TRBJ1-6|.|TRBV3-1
TGTGCCAGCAGCCAAGAGAGTCGGGGAGCGAATTCACCCCTCCACTTT
CASSQESRGANSPLHF
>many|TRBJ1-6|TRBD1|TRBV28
TGTGCCAGCTACCGACAGGGGGCTTATTCACCCCTCCACTTT
CASYRQGAYSPLHF
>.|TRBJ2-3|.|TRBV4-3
TGCGCCAGCAGCCAAGATCGAAGCAGTAATACGCAGTATTTT
CASSQDRSSNTQYF
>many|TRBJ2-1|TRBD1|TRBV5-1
TGCGCCAGCAGCTGGTGGACAGGGACCTACAATGAGCAGTTCTTC
CASSWWTGTYNEQFF
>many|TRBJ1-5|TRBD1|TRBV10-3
TGTGCCAACCCCGGGACAGGGAGTCAGCCCCAGCATTTT
CANPGTGSQPQHF
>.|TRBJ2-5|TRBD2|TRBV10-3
TGTGCCATCAGTGAAGGCGGGGGGCAAGAGACCCAGTACTTC
CAISEGGGQETQYF
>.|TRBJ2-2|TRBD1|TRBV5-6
TGTGCCAGCACCGGACAGGTCTCGGGGGAGCTGTTTTTT
CASTGQVSGELFF
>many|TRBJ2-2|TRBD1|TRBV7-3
TGTGCCAGCAGCTTAGCAGGGGGCCTCACCGGGGAGCTGTTTTTT
CASSLAGGLTGELFF
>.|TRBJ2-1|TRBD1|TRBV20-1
TGCAGTGTCAGGGGGCCGGGCCTAGCCTACAATGAGCAGTTCTTC
CSVRGPGLAYNEQFF
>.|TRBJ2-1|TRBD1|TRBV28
TGTGCCAGCAGTTTACTCGGACAGGGGGCCTACAATGAGCAGTTCTTC
CASSLLGQGAYNEQFF